In its sample, the clone carrying this TCR beta chain was seen a few times. Antigen specificity is unknown. V was cut by 1 base and J by 0 bases, with 11 bases left in between. The CDR3 runs 17 residues. Germline assignment: CDR1 KGHDR and CDR2 SFDVKD. Treatment indicated: roughly 11-day PBMC culture with coronavirus spike peptide pools or control peptides (ViraFEST assay). After being plated at over 1.5 million per well, PBMCs were cultured with about 10 IU/ml IL-2 and approximately 10 ug/ml peptide pools. The sample originates from a study of vaccination and CD4 T cells after COVID-19. Researchers used the Oncomine TCR Beta short-read assay to sequence DNA from cultured CD4+ T cells. Cultures of CD4+ T cells served as the source for extracting genomic DNA. MiXCR, applied by TCRdb to the PCR reads, yields one record per CDR3 protein. The repertoire includes around 12,000 distinct CDR3 sequences, 75% of them detected once, and around 10% sits in the top ten.

Study findings and constraints: The median number of SARS-CoV-2-reactive clonotypes increased from roughly 22 to 38, a change that did not reach significance.

The sequenced sample was CD4+ T cells from blood, cultured in vitro. This TCR derives from a human donor who had recovered from COVID-19. The chain links TRBV24-1 to TRBJ2-2, with D hard to call. CDR3 in amino acids: CATSDFGSPANTGELFF. The CDR3 DNA is TGTGCCACCAGTGATTTTGGTAGTCCAGCGAACACCGGGGAGCTGTTTTTT.